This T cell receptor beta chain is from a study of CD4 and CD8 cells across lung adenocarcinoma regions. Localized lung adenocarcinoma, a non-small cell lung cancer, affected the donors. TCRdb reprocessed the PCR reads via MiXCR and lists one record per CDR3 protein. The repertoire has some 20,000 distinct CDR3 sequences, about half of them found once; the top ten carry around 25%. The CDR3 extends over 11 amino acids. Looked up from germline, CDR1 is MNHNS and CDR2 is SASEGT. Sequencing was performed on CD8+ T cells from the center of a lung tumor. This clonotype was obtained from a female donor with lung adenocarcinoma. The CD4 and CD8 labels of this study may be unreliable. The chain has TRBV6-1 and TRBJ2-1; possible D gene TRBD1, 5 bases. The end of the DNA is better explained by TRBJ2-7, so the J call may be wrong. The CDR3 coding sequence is TGTGCCAGCAGGGACACCTACGAGCAGTACTTC. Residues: CASRDTYEQYF.